This TCR beta chain comes out of a study of blood T cell repertoires in COVID-19 (dated by TCRdb to the early 2020s). For the wider study: The collaborator samples originated in the United States, Italy and Spain and spanned the acute and convalescent phases of COVID-19. Where available, HLA class I and class II types were taken from metadata supplied by the sample provider and were not determined by assay-based typing. Deeply sampled blood TCRbeta repertoires from subjects exposed to, actively infected with, or recovered from COVID-19 were included in the dataset. Sample metadata almost always included a de-identified subject ID, COVID-19 status, age in years and sex. The samples were drawn from the first 160 participants of the ongoing ImmuneRACE study and from 1,200 or so subjects provided by 6 global collaborators. The repertoires were released in a freely available public database meant as a resource for research on the immune response to SARS-CoV-2. The material from the prospective study consisted of cDNA or gDNA derived from T cells, B-cell-depleted T cells, or PBMCs.

Results the study describes overall, beyond this receptor: Clinical and demographic metadata were provided uncurated, with the amount varying by source and participant.

One collaborating source in Seattle enrolled patients during active infection and followed them longitudinally through the course of disease. Each collaborating institution followed its own protocols to collect whole blood in K2EDTA tubes. For TCRbeta analysis, collaborators shipped samples in one of three forms: frozen whole blood, isolated PBMCs, or DNA extracted from either of those sample types. The germline V gene (reference sequence) supplies CDR1 MNHEY and CDR2 SMNVEV. The CDR3 starts with the cysteine, ends with the phenylalanine, and has 13 residues. Here the CDR3 DNA is all that survives: 39 bases in frame from base 1. Trimming removed 5 bases from V and 5 bases from J, leaving 12 bases between the germline ends. Points on this clone: The target of this receptor is not known. No base qualities exist here, and no much larger clone lies one base off it.

TCRbeta CDR3 regions were amplified from genomic DNA by means of the immunoSEQ Assay, a bias-controlled multiplex PCR. From the authors' description of their analysis: Nucleated cell counts per sample were estimated from amplification of reference gene primers within the assay. To quantify the absolute abundance of each unique TCRbeta CDR3 rearrangement, sequence reads were collapsed and filtered. For each sample, productive Simpson clonality was calculated as the square root of Simpson's diversity index over productive rearrangements. The table was pulled from immuneACCESS by TCRdb, which kept in-frame rearrangements only. Such tables lose some clones; where checked, under half of the loss comes from unresolved V genes, and the rest has no known cause. V and J calls and clone size are as listed in that table; D and trimming were resolved from the DNA. The sample table contains about 370,000 clones; only one count was recorded for roughly 90% of them. The ten largest clones represent around 3% of the sample.

Rearrangement joined TRBV27 to TRBJ1-2; there is no confident call for the D gene. The specimen sequenced was peripheral blood. This clonotype was sampled from a woman in her 30s with COVID-19, enrolled during active disease. The sequenced DNA is TGTGCCAGCAGTCCATCTCCGGGGTATGGCTACACCTTC. Its translation reads: CASSPSPGYGYTF.